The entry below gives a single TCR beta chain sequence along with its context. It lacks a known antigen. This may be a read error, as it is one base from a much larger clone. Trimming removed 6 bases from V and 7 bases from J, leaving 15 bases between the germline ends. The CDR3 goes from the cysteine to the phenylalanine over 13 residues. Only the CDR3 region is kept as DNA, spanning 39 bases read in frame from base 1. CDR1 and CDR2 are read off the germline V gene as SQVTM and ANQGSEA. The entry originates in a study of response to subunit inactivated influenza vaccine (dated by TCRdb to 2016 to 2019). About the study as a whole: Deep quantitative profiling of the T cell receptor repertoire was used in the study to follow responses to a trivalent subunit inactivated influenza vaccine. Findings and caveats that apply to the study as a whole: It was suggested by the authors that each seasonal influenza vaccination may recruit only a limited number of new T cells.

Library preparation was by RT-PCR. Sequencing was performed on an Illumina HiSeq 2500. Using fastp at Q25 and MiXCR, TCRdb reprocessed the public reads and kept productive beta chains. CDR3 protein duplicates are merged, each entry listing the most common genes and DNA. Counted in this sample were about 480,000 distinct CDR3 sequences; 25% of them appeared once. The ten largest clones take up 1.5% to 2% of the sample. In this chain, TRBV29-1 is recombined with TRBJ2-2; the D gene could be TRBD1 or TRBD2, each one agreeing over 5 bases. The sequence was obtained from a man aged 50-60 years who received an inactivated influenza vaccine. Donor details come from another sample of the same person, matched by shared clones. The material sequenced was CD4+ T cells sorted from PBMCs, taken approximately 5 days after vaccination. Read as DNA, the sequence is TGCAGCGTACTGGGACGAGGGGTCGGGGAGCTGTTTTTT. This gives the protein CSVLGRGVGELFF.